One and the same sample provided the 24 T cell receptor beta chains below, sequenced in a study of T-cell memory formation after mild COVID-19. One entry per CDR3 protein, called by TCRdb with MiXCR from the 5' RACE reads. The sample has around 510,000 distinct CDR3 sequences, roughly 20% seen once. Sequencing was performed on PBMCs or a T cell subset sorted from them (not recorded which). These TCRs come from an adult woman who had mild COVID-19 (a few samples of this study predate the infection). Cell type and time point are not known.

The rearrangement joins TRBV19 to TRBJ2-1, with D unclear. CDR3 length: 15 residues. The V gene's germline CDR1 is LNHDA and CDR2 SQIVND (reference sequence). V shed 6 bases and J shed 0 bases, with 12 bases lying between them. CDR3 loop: CASSISVSSYNEQFF. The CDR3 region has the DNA TGTGCCAGTAGCATCTCGGTCAGCTCCTACAATGAGCAGTTCTTC.

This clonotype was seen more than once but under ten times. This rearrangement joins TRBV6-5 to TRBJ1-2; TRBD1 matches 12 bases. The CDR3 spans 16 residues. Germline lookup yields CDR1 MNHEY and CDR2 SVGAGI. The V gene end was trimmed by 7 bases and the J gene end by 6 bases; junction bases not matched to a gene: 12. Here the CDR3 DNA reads TGTGCCAGCACCCTAAGGTCCGGGACAGGGGGCAATGGCTACACCTTC. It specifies CASTLRSGTGGNGYTF.

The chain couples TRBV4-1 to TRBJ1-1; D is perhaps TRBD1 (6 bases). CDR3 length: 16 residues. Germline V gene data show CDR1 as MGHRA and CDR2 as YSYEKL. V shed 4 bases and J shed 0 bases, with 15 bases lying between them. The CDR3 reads CASSPTPGALNTEAFF. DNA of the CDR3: TGCGCCAGCAGCCCTACCCCGGGGGCGCTGAACACTGAAGCTTTCTTT.

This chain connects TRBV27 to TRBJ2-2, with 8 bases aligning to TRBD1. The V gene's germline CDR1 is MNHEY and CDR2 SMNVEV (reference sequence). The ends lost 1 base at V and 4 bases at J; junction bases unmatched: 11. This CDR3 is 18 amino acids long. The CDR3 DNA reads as TGTGCCAGCAGTTTATGGGCAGGGGGCGCAGGCGGCACCGGGGAGCTGTTTTTT. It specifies CASSLWAGGAGGTGELFF.

The chain's CDR3 is CAISGRTDYGYTF. Here the CDR3 DNA reads TGTGCCATCAGTGGACGGACAGACTATGGCTACACCTTC. V and J are TRBV10-3 and TRBJ1-2; weak D call: TRBD1 (6 bases). The CDR3 runs to 13 residues. Deletions cut 4 bases from V and 3 bases from J, with 9 bases between. Germline V gives CDR1 ENHRY, CDR2 SYGVKD.

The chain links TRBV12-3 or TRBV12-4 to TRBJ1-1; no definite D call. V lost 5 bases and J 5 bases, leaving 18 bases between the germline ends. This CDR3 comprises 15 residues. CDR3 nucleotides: TGTGCCAGCAGTCACTTAGGGATGGGGAGAACTGAAGCTTTCTTT. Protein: CASSHLGMGRTEAFF.

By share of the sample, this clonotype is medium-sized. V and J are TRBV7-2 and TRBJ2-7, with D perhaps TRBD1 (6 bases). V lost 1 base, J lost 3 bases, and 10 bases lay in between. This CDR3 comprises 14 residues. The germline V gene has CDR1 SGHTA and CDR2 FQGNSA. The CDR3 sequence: CASSLVGGVYEQYF. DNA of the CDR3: TGTGCCAGCAGCTTAGTTGGGGGCGTCTACGAGCAGTACTTC.

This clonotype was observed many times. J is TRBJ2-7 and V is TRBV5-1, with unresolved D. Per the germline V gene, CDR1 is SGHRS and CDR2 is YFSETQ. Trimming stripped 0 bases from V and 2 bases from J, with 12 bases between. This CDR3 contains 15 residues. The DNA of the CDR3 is TGCGCCAGCAGCTTGGATACGGGCCGACCCTACGAGCAGTACTTC. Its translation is CASSLDTGRPYEQYF.

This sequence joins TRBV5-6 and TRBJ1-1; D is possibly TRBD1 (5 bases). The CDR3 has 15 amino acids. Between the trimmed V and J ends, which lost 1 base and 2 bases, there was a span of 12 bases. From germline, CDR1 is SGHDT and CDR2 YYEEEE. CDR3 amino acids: CASSLKIRDNTEAFF. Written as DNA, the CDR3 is TGTGCCAGCAGCTTGAAGATCAGGGACAACACTGAAGCTTTCTTT.

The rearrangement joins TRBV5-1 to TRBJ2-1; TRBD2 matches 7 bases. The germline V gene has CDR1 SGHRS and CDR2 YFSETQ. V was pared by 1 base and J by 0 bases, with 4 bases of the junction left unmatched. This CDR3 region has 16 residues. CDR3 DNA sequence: TGCGCCAGCAGCTTGACTAGCGTCATCTCCTACAATGAGCAGTTCTTC. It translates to CASSLTSVISYNEQFF.

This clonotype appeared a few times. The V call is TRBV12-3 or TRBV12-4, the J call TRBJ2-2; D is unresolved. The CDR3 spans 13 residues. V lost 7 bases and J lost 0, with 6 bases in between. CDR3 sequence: CASTRSNTGELFF. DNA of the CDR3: TGTGCCAGCACCCGTTCGAACACCGGGGAGCTGTTTTTT.

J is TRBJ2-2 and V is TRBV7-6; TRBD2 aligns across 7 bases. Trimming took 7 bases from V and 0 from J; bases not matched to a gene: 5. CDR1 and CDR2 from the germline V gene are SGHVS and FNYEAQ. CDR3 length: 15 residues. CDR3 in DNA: TGTGCCAGCACGCGGAGCGGGACGAACACCGGGGAGCTGTTTTTT. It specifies CASTRSGTNTGELFF.

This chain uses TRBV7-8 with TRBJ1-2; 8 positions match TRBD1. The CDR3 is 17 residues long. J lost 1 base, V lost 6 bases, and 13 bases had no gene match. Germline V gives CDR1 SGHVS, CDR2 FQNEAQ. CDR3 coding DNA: TGTGCCAGCAGGGGAGACAGGGGAGCCCACGGTAACTATGGCTACACCTTC. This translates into CASRGDRGAHGNYGYTF.

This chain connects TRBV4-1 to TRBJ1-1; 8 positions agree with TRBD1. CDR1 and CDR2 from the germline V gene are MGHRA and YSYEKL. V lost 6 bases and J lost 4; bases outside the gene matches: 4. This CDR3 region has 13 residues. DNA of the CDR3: TGCGCCAGCAGACGGACAGGGTTCACTGAAGCTTTCTTT. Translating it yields CASRRTGFTEAFF.

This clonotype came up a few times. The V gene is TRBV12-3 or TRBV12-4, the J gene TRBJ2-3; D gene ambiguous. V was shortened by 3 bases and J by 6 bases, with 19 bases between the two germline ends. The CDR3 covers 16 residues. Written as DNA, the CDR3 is TGTGCCAGCAGTTTCTCCCGTGGGCCCTTGAGCGATACGCAGTATTTT. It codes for CASSFSRGPLSDTQYF.

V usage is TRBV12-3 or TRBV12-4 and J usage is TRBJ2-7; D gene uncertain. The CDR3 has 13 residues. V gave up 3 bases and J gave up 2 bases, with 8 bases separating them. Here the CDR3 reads CASSFDPAYEQYF. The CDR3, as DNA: TGTGCCAGCAGTTTCGACCCTGCCTACGAGCAGTACTTC.

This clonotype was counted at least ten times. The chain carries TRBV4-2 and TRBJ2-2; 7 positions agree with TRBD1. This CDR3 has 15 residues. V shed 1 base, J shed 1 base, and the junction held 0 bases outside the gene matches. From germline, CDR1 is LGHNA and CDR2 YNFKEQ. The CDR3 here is CASSQGQGNTGELFF. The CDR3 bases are TGTGCCAGCAGCCAAGGACAGGGGAACACCGGGGAGCTGTTTTTT.

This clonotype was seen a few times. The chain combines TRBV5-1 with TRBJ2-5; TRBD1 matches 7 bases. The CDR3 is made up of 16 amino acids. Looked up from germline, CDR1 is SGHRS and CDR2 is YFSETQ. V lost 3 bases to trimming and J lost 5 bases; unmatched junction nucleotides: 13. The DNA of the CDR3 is TGCGCCAGCAGCTCCCCTTGGGCACAGGGGACGGAGACCCAGTACTTC. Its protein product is CASSSPWAQGTETQYF.

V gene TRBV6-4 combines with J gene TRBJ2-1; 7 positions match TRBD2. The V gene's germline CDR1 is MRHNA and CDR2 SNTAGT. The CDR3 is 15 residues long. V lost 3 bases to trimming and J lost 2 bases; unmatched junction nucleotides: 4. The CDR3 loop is CASSDGLGPYNEQFF. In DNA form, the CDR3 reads TGTGCCAGCAGTGATGGACTAGGTCCCTACAATGAGCAGTTCTTC.

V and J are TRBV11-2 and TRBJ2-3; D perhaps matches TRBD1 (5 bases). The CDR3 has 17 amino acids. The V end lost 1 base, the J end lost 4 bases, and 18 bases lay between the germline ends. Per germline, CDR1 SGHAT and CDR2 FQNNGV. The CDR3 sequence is CASSLGQLGRRADTQYF. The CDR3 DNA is TGTGCCAGCAGCTTAGGCCAGCTGGGGCGTCGGGCAGATACGCAGTATTTT.

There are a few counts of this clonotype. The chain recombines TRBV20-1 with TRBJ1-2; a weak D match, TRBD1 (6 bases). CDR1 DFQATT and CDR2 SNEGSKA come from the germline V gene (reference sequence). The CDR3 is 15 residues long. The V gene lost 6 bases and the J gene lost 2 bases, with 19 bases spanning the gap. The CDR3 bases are TGCAGTGCCCGGGTCACAGGGCCCCCAAACTATGGCTACACCTTC. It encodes CSARVTGPPNYGYTF.

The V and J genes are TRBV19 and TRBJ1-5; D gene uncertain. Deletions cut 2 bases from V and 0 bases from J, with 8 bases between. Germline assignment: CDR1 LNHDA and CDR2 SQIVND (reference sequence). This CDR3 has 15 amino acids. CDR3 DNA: TGTGCCAGTAGTATAAGGGCAGCTAGCAATCAGCCCCAGCATTTT. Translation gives CASSIRAASNQPQHF.

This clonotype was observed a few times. The CDR3 region has the DNA TGTGCCAGCAGTTTAGGGGACACCCTGAGCAATCAGCCCCAGCATTTT. Translated, it gives CASSLGDTLSNQPQHF. The rearrangement joins TRBV12-3 or TRBV12-4 to TRBJ1-5; D is possibly TRBD1 (6 bases). V dropped 1 base and J dropped 1 base, with 11 bases sitting between them. The CDR3 covers 16 residues.

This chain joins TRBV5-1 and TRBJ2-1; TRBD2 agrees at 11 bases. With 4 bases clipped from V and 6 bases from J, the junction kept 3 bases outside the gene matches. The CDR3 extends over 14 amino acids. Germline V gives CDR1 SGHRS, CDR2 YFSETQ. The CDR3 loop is CASSASGRINEQFF. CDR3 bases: TGCGCCAGCAGCGCTAGCGGGAGGATCAATGAGCAGTTCTTC. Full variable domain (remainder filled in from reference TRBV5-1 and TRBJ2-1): KAGVTQTPRYLIKTRGQQVTLSCSPISGHRSVSWYQQTPGQGLQFLFEYFSETQRNKGNFPGRFSGRQFSNSRSEMNVSTLELGDSALYLCASSASGRINEQFFGPGTRLTVL.